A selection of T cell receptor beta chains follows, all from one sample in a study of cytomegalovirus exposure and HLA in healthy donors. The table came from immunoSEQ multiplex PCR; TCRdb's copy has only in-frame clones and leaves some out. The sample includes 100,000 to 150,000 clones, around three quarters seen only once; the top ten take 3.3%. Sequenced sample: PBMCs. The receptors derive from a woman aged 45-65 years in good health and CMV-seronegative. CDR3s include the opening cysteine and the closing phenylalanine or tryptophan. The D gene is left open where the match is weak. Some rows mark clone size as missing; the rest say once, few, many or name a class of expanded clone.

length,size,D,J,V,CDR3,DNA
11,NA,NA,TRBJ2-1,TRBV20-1,CSASGFNEQFF,TGCAGTGCTAGCGGGTTCAATGAGCAGTTCTTC
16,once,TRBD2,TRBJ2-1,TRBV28,CASSLLPASGRNEQFF,TGTGCCAGCAGTTTACTCCCAGCTAGCGGGAGAAATGAGCAGTTCTTC
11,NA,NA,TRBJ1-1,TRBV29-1,CSVERNTEAFF,TGCAGCGTTGAGAGGAACACTGAAGCTTTCTTT
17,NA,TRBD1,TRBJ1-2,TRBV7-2,CASSPPGQGAANYGYTF,TGTGCCAGCAGCCCACCGGGACAGGGTGCCGCTAACTATGGCTACACCTTC
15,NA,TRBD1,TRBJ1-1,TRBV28,CASSRPQGGDREAFF,TGTGCCAGCAGTCGACCCCAAGGTGGGGACAGGGAAGCTTTCTTT
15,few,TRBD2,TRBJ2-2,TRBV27,CASSLRAGGTGELFF,TGTGCCAGCAGTTTAAGGGCGGGGGGGACCGGGGAGCTGTTTTTT
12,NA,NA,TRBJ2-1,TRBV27,CASSPGYNEQFF,TGTGCCAGCAGTCCGGGGTACAATGAGCAGTTCTTC
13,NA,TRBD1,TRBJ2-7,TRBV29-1,CSVRAGGYGEQYF,TGCAGCGTTCGCGCAGGGGGATACGGCGAGCAGTACTTC
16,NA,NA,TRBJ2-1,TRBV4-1,CASSQEARSSYNEQFF,TGCGCCAGCAGCCAAGAGGCCAGAAGCTCCTACAATGAGCAGTTCTTC
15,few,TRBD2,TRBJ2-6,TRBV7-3,CASSLGGGGANVLTF,TGTGCCAGCAGCTTAGGGGGGGGTGGGGCCAACGTCCTGACTTTC
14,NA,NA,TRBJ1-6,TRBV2,CASIEDRQNSPLHF,TGTGCCAGCATCGAGGACAGACAAAATTCACCCCTCCACTTT
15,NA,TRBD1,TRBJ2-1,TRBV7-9,CASSLVGQGRNEQFF,TGTGCCAGCAGCTTAGTAGGACAGGGGAGGAATGAGCAGTTCTTC
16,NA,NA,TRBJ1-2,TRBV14,CASSQRRSGTLEGYTF,TGTGCCAGCAGCCAAAGAAGGTCCGGGACTCTGGAAGGCTACACCTTC
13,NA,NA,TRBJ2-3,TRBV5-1,CASTTNQLDTQYF,TGCGCCAGCACCACCAACCAACTAGATACGCAGTATTTT
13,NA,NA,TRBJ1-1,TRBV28,CASSGTDGIGAFF,TGTGCCAGCAGTGGGACTGACGGGATAGGGGCTTTCTTT
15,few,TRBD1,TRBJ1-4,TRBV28,CASSTPGQGYEKLFF,TGTGCCAGCAGCACACCCGGACAGGGGTATGAAAAACTGTTTTTT
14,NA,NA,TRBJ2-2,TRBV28,CASRRDINTGELFF,TGTGCCAGCCGTCGGGACATAAACACCGGGGAGCTGTTTTTT
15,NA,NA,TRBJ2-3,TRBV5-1,CASSLNGGVADTQYF,TGCGCCAGCAGTCTTAATGGAGGGGTGGCAGATACGCAGTATTTT
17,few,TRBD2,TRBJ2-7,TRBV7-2,CASSLGSGGREVYEQYF,TGTGCCAGCAGCTTAGGGTCTGGGGGGCGGGAGGTCTACGAGCAGTACTTC
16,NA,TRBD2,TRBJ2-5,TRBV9,CASSVGDYRRGQTQYF,TGTGCCAGCAGCGTAGGGGACTACCGCCGCGGGCAGACCCAGTACTTC
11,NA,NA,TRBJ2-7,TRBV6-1,CAGRTIYEQYF,TGTGCCGGAAGGACAATCTACGAGCAGTACTTC
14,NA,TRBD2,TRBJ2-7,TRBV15,CATSRTGLALEQYF,TGTGCCACCAGCAGAACGGGACTAGCGCTCGAGCAGTACTTC
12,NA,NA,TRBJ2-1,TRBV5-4,CASSFAGYEQFF,TGTGCCAGCAGCTTTGCGGGCTATGAGCAGTTCTTC
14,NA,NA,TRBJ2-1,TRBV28,CASRSGGGHNEQFF,TGTGCCAGCAGGTCGGGTGGAGGCCACAATGAGCAGTTCTTC
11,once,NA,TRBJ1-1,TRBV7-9,CSSRQLDEAFF,TGTTCCAGCAGACAACTAGATGAAGCTTTCTTT
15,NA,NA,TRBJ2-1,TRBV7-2,CASRGVSGASNEQFF,TGTGCCAGCCGGGGGGTTTCGGGGGCGAGCAATGAGCAGTTCTTC
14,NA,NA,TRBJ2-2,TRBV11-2,CASNRDFGAGELFF,TGTGCCAGCAACCGGGACTTCGGGGCCGGGGAGCTGTTTTTT
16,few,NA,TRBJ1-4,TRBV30,CAWSVRRRLTNEKLFF,TGTGCCTGGAGTGTACGGAGAAGGTTGACTAATGAAAAACTGTTTTTT
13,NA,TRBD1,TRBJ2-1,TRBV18,CASSQTGVDEQFF,TGTGCCAGCTCGCAGACAGGGGTCGATGAGCAGTTCTTC
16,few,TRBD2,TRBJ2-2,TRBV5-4,CASSLGSGSNTGELFF,TGTGCCAGCAGCTTGGGTAGCGGGAGCAACACCGGGGAGCTGTTTTTT
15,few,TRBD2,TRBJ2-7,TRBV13,CASSLTSGSSYEQYF,TGTGCCAGCAGCCTAACTAGCGGAAGCTCCTACGAGCAGTACTTC
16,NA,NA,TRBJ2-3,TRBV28,CASSFRLAWTPRRESF,TGTGCCAGCAGTTTTCGGCTAGCTTGGACCCCCCGTCGGGAGTCTTTT
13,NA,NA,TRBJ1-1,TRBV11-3,CASSLTLNTEAFF,TGTGCCAGCAGCTTGACACTGAACACTGAAGCTTTCTTT
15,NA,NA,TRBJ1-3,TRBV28,CASSNQQGIGRTIYF,TGTGCCAGCAGTAACCAACAGGGTATTGGGCGCACCATATATTTT
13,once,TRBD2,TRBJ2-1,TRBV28,CASSPGLVPEQFF,TGTGCCAGCAGTCCGGGACTAGTTCCTGAGCAGTTCTTC
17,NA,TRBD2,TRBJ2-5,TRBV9,CASSPHTPGTRWETQYF,TGTGCCAGCAGCCCCCACACACCTGGGACTAGGTGGGAGACCCAGTACTTC
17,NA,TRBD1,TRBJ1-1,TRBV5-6,CASSSPKVRQGALRAFF,TGTGCCAGCAGCTCGCCTAAGGTGCGACAGGGGGCGTTGAGAGCTTTCTTT
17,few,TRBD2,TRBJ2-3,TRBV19,CASSRPTGTSGRDTQYF,TGTGCCAGTAGTCGACCGACCGGGACTAGCGGGAGAGATACGCAGTATTTT
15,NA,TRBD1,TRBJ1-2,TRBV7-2,CASSTRTGGYYGYTF,TGTGCCAGCAGCACCCGGACAGGGGGCTACTATGGCTACACCTTC
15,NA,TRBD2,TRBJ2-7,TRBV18,CASSPLAGVSYEQYF,TGTGCCAGCTCACCACTAGCGGGAGTATCCTACGAGCAGTACTTC